This paragraph reports one T cell receptor beta chain. With V trimmed by 5 bases and J by 0 bases, 7 bases remained unmatched. This CDR3 region has 16 residues. CDR1 is SQVTM and CDR2 is ANQGSEA in the germline V gene. As handled by the study authors: Nucleated cell number was recorded as an estimate derived from reference gene primer amplification. Clones were sequenced by immunoSEQ multiplex PCR, and TCRdb holds only the in-frame ones, with some missing. V and J calls and clone size are as listed in that table; D and trimming were resolved from the DNA. The sample has 200,000 to 250,000 clones, approximately 80% seen once; the top ten hold 4.3%. Enrollees, about 18 to 95 years old, lived in approximately 24 US areas. Cohort allocation depended upon clinical history that participants reported. The data originate from a study of blood T cell repertoires in COVID-19. Study-level information: The United States, Italy and Spain provided the acute and convalescent COVID-19 samples.

This sequence was found in a man under 40 with acute COVID-19. Sequenced input: PBMCs or T cells enriched from blood (not recorded which). This chain connects TRBV29-1 to TRBJ2-2; 9 bases are shared with TRBD1. The CDR3 nucleotides are TGCAGCGTTCGGGGACAGGGTGGATCGAACACCGGGGAGCTGTTTTTT. Residues: CSVRGQGGSNTGELFF.